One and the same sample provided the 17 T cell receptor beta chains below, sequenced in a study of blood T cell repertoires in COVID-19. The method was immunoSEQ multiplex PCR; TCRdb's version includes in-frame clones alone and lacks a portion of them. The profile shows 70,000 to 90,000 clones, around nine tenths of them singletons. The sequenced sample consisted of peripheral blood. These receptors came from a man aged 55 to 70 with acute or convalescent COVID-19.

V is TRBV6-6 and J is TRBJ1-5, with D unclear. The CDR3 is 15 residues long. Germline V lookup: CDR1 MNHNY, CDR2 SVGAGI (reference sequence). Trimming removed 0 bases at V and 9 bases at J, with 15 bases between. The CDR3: CASSYSQRNYGPQHF. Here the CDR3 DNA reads TGTGCCAGCAGTTACTCCCAGAGGAATTATGGGCCCCAGCATTTT.

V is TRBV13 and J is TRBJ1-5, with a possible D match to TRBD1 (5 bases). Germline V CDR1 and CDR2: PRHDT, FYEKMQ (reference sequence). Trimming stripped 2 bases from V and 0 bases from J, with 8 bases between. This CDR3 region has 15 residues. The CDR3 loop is CASSLRRGSNQPQHF. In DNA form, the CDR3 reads TGTGCCAGCAGCTTAAGGAGGGGTAGCAATCAGCCCCAGCATTTT.

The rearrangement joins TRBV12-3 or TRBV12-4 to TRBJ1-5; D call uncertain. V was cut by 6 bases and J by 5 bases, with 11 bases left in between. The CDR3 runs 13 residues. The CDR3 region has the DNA TGTGCCAGCAGCGGCGGATGGGATCAGCCCCAGCATTTT. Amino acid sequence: CASSGGWDQPQHF.

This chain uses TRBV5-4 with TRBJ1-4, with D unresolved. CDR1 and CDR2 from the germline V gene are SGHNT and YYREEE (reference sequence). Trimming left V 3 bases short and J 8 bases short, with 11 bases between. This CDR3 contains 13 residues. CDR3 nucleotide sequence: TGTGCCAGCAGCTCGAACAAGGAGGAAAAACTGTTTTTT. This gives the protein CASSSNKEEKLFF.

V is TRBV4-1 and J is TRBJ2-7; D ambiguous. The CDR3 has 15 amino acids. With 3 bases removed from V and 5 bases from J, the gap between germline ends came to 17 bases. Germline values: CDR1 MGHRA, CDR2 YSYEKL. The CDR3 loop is CASSQAELLKNEQYF. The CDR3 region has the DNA TGCGCCAGCAGCCAGGCGGAATTGTTGAAGAACGAGCAGTACTTC.

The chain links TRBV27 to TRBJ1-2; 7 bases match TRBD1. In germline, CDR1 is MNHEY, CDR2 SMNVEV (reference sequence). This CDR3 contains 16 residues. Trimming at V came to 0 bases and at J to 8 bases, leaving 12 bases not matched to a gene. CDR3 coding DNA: TGTGCCAGCAGTTTATCGTATCGCGACAGGGCCGACGGCTACACCTTC. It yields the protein CASSLSYRDRADGYTF.

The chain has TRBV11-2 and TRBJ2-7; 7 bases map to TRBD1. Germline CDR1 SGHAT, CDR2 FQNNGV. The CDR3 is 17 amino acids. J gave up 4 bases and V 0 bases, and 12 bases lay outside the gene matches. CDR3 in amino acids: CASSLDTRGTGVYEQYF. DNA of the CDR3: TGTGCCAGCAGCTTAGACACTCGCGGAACAGGGGTGTACGAGCAGTACTTC.

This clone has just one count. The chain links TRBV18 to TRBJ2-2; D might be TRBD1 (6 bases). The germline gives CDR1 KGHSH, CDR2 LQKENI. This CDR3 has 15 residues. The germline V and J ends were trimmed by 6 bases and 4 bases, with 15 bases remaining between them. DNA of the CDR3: TGTGCCAGCTCCCGATCCGGGACATTCACCGGGGAGCTGTTTTTT. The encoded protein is CASSRSGTFTGELFF.

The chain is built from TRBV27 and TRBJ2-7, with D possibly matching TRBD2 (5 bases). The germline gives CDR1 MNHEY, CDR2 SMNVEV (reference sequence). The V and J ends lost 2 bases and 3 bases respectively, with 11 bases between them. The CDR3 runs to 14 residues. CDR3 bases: TGTGCCAGCAGTTTAAAGGTGGGGAGCTACGAGCAGTACTTC. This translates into CASSLKVGSYEQYF.

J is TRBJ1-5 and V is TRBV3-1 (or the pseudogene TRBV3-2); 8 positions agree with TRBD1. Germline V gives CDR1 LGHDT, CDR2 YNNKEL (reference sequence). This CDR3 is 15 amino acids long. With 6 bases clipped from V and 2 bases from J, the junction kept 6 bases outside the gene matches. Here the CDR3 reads CASSPQGACNQPQHF. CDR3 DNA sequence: TGTGCCAGCAGTCCTCAGGGGGCCTGCAATCAGCCCCAGCATTTT.

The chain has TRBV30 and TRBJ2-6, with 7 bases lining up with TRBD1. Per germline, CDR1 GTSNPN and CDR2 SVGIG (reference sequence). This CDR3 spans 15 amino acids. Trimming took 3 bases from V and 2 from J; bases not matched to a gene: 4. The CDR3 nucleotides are TGTGCCTGGAGGGGAGACAGGGCTGGGGCCAACGTCCTGACTTTC. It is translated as CAWRGDRAGANVLTF.

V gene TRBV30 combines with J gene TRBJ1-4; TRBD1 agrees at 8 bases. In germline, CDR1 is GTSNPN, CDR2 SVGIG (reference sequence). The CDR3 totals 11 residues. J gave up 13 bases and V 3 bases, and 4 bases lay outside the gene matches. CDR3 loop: CAWRDREGLFF. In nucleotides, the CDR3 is TGTGCCTGGAGGGACAGGGAGGGACTGTTTTTT.

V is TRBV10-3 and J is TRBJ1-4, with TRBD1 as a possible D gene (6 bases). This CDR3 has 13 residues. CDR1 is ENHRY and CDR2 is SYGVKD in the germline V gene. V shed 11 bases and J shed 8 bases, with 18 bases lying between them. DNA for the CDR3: TGTGCCTCAGGTCAGGGGAGTGAGGAAAAACTGTTTTTT. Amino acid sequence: CASGQGSEEKLFF.

Written as DNA, the CDR3 is TGTGCCAGCAGCCAAGACGACAGGGGAGGAGAGACCCAGTACTTC. Translated, it gives CASSQDDRGGETQYF. V and J are TRBV3-1 (or the pseudogene TRBV3-2) and TRBJ2-5; TRBD1 matches 8 bases. V was pared by 0 bases and J by 4 bases, with 4 bases of the junction left unmatched. Germline V gene data show CDR1 as LGHDT and CDR2 as YNNKEL (reference sequence). The CDR3 is made up of 15 amino acids.

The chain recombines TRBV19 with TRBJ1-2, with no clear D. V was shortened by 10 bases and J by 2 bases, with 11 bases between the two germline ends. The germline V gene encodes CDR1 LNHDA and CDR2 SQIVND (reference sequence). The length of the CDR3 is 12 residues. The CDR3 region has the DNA TGTGCCACCACGGGGAGGAACTATGGCTACACCTTC. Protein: CATTGRNYGYTF.

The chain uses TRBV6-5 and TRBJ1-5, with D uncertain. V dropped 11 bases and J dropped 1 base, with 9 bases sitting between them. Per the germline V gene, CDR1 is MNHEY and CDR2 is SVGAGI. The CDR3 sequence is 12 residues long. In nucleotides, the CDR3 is TGTGCCGCGGAGGGAAGCAATCAGCCCCAGCATTTT. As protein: CAAEGSNQPQHF.

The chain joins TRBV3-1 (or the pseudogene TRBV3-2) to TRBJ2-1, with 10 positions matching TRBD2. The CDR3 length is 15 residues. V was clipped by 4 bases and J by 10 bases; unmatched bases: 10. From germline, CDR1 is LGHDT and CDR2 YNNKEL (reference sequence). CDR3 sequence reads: CASSRVSGGAGEQFF. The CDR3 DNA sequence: TGTGCCAGCAGCCGTGTCAGCGGGGGGGCCGGAGAGCAGTTCTTC.